Listed here is a single T cell receptor beta chain. Assay used: immunoSEQ multiplex PCR; TCRdb lists only in-frame clones, some missing. This sample has 70,000 or so clones, with over 65% found just once. The entry originates in a study of blood T cell repertoires in COVID-19. Looking at the study overall: T cells, B-cell-depleted T cells, or PBMCs provided the cDNA or gDNA that served as material.

Germline V gene data show CDR1 as SGHTA and CDR2 as FQGNSA. The CDR3 is 18 residues long. J lost 3 bases, V lost 3 bases, and 12 bases had no gene match. The TCR was taken from a human donor in a cohort sampled during active COVID-19. Sequencing was performed on peripheral blood. V is TRBV7-2 and J is TRBJ2-2; 8 bases line up with TRBD1. CDR3 nucleotide sequence: TGTGCCAGCAGCTTCTTTTTGAGTGGACAGGGCGACACCGGGGAGCTGTTTTTT. It encodes CASSFFLSGQGDTGELFF.